The 25 T cell receptor beta chains below were found in one sample sequenced in a study of T cells after yellow fever vaccination. TCRdb reanalysed the 5' RACE reads using MiXCR and keeps one entry per CDR3 protein. This sample has 300,000 or so distinct CDR3 sequences; 7.5% to 9.5% occur once, and the top ten carry around 3.4%. The material was CD4+ T cells sorted from PBMCs, obtained 5 days after the yellow fever booster vaccination. The receptors here all came from a man younger than 30 who received the YFV17D yellow fever vaccine.

This clonotype came up a few times. The genes are TRBV6-2 or TRBV6-3 and TRBJ2-7; no clear D gene. This CDR3 is built from 13 residues. Looked up from germline, CDR1 is MNHEY and CDR2 is SVGEGT. Trimming pared 6 bases from V and 3 bases from J, leaving 12 bases between. The CDR3 sequence is CASSPDPVYEQYF. In DNA, the CDR3 is TGTGCCAGCAGCCCTGATCCCGTCTACGAGCAGTACTTC.

The rearrangement links TRBV24-1 to TRBJ2-3, with TRBD2 identical over 9 bases. The CDR3 has 15 residues. V lost 9 bases, J lost 1 base, and 7 bases stayed unmatched. Germline V lookup: CDR1 KGHDR, CDR2 SFDVKD. CDR3 sequence: CATVESSGGTDTQYF. CDR3 DNA sequence: TGTGCCACCGTTGAGTCTAGCGGGGGCACAGATACGCAGTATTTT.

The CDR3 DNA reads TGTGCCAGCAGCCCTTTGACAGGGTCGCTTGGCTACGAGCAGTACTTC. It translates to CASSPLTGSLGYEQYF. J is TRBJ2-7 and V is TRBV7-9, with 7 bases matching TRBD1. The CDR3 consists of 16 residues. V gave up 5 bases and J gave up 3 bases; unmatched junction bases: 13. Germline V gene data show CDR1 as SEHNR and CDR2 as FQNEAQ (reference sequence). Complete variable domain (other parts from reference TRBV7-9 and TRBJ2-7): DTGVSQNPRHKITKRGQNVTFRCDPISEHNRLYWYRQTLGQGPEFLTYFQNEAQLEKSRLLSDRFSAERPKGSFSTLEIQRTEQGDSAMYLCASSPLTGSLGYEQYFGPGTRLTVT.

The J gene is TRBJ2-1, the V gene TRBV12-3 or TRBV12-4, with D uncertain. With 5 bases removed from V and 6 bases from J, the gap between germline ends came to 14 bases. The CDR3 has 14 amino acids. This chain's CDR3 is CASSAYQAGNEQFF. CDR3 sequence (DNA): TGTGCCAGCAGTGCGTACCAAGCAGGCAATGAGCAGTTCTTC.

The chain links TRBV29-1 to TRBJ2-3; D is undetermined. The CDR3 is 10 amino acids. Deletions cut 4 bases from V and 5 bases from J, with 4 bases between. Germline V lookup: CDR1 SQVTM, CDR2 ANQGSEA. CDR3 region: CSVAQDTQYF. As DNA, the CDR3 is TGCAGCGTTGCTCAAGATACGCAGTATTTT.

This rearrangement joins TRBV10-3 to TRBJ1-5; D remains ambiguous. CDR1 and CDR2 from the germline V gene are ENHRY and SYGVKD. This CDR3 comprises 13 residues. The V gene lost 0 bases and the J gene lost 6 bases, with 6 bases spanning the gap. CDR3 residues: CAISESQSQPQHF. In DNA form, the CDR3 reads TGTGCCATCAGTGAGTCGCAGAGTCAGCCCCAGCATTTT.

V is TRBV7-2 and J is TRBJ1-3, with 7 nucleotides matching TRBD1. Germline CDR1 is SGHTA and CDR2 is FQGNSA. V lost 4 bases to trimming and J lost 4 bases; unmatched junction nucleotides: 16. The CDR3 is 18 residues long. The DNA of the CDR3 is TGTGCCAGCAGCTCCGGCCGGTTAAGGACAGGACGCGGAAACACCATATATTTT. It encodes CASSSGRLRTGRGNTIYF.

The chain combines TRBV10-3 with TRBJ1-6; 7 positions agree with TRBD1. V shed 6 bases, J shed 10 bases, and the junction held 12 bases outside the gene matches. The CDR3 covers 15 residues. CDR1 is ENHRY, CDR2 SYGVKD, per germline. This CDR3 reads CAISDTGTANSPLHF. The CDR3 DNA reads TGTGCCATCAGCGACACCGGGACAGCAAACTCACCCCTCCACTTT.

This chain connects TRBV20-1 to TRBJ1-2; 8 positions agree with TRBD1. The V gene end was trimmed by 2 bases and the J gene end by 0 bases; junction bases not matched to a gene: 2. CDR1 DFQATT and CDR2 SNEGSKA come from the germline V gene (reference sequence). This CDR3 region has 14 residues. The CDR3 sequence is CSARRTGTNYGYTF. The CDR3 nucleotides read TGCAGTGCTAGACGGACAGGGACTAACTATGGCTACACCTTC.

This clonotype was found a few times. V usage is TRBV12-3 or TRBV12-4 and J usage is TRBJ2-6; D is uncertain. Trimming took off 3 bases at V and 0 bases at J, with 3 bases between the two ends. This CDR3 region has 14 residues. The DNA of the CDR3 is TGTGCCAGCAGTTTCCGCTCTGGGGCCAACGTCCTGACTTTC. This translates into CASSFRSGANVLTF.

This clonotype has only a few counts. V gene TRBV28 combines with J gene TRBJ1-5; D call uncertain. Germline V gene sequence: CDR1 MDHEN, CDR2 SYDVKM. Trimming took off 2 bases at V and 6 bases at J, with 8 bases between the two ends. This CDR3 contains 13 residues. This CDR3 is CASSLQEGQPQHF. As DNA, the CDR3 is TGTGCCAGCAGTTTACAGGAGGGTCAGCCCCAGCATTTT.

This clonotype showed up just a few times. V and J are TRBV28 and TRBJ2-4; D remains unclear. Between the trimmed V and J ends, which lost 3 bases and 2 bases, there was a span of 14 bases. There are 16 residues in the CDR3. From germline, CDR1 is MDHEN and CDR2 SYDVKM. For the CDR3, the DNA is TGTGCCAGCAGTTTTCGGCCGGGCTCCTCCAAAAACATTCAGTACTTC. Its translation: CASSFRPGSSKNIQYF.

Only a few counts were recorded for this clonotype. The J gene is TRBJ2-7, the V gene TRBV4-1, with TRBD1 matching over 9 bases. This CDR3 is 17 amino acids long. V trimming: 0 bases; J trimming: 3 bases; junction bases outside the gene matches: 9. Germline V CDR1 and CDR2: MGHRA, YSYEKL. Here the CDR3 DNA reads TGCGCCAGCAGCCAAGACAACTACAGGGGGCAGGGCTACGAGCAGTACTTC. The encoded protein is CASSQDNYRGQGYEQYF.

Regarding this clonotype: The junction departs from the called germline gene at one end, perhaps through a read error. The chain links TRBV6-2 or TRBV6-3 to TRBJ2-1; TRBD1 matches 8 bases. The germline V gene has CDR1 MNHEY and CDR2 SVGEGT. The CDR3 has 17 residues. The CDR3, as DNA: TGTGCCAGCAGCTACTGGACAGGGCGGCTCTCCTACAATGAGCAGTTCTTC. It specifies CASSYWTGRLSYNEQFF.

This clonotype showed up just a few times. The rearrangement joins TRBV4-3 to TRBJ2-6, with D perhaps TRBD2 (7 bases). CDR3 length: 16 amino acids. Germline CDR1 and CDR2: LGHNA and YSLEER. With 4 bases removed from V and 4 bases from J, the gap between germline ends came to 14 bases. The DNA for the CDR3 is TGCGCCAGCAGCCCCCCGAAGGGGGGGGGGGCCAACGTCCTGACTTTC. Amino acid sequence: CASSPPKGGGANVLTF.

This clonotype was seen more than once but under ten times. This chain links TRBV7-7 with TRBJ2-5; D uncertain. Germline loops: CDR1 SSHAT, CDR2 FNYEAQ (reference sequence). Trimming stripped 1 base from V and 3 bases from J, with 9 bases between. The CDR3 totals 14 residues. CDR3 protein: CASSLDYSEETQYF. CDR3 coding DNA: TGTGCCAGCAGCTTAGATTACAGCGAAGAGACCCAGTACTTC.

The chain uses TRBV5-1 and TRBJ1-1, with TRBD1 as a possible D gene (6 bases). V lost 4 bases, J lost 0 bases, and 13 bases lay in between. The CDR3 extends over 15 amino acids. Germline CDR1 and CDR2: SGHRS and YFSETQ. The chain's CDR3 is CASSVSGTLNTEAFF. The CDR3 DNA is TGCGCCAGCAGCGTCTCCGGGACACTGAACACTGAAGCTTTCTTT.

This clonotype was counted ten times or more. This sequence joins TRBV30 and TRBJ1-1; 10 bases line up with TRBD1. Looked up from germline, CDR1 is GTSNPN and CDR2 is SVGIG (reference sequence). With 6 bases clipped from V and 4 bases from J, the junction kept 2 bases outside the gene matches. The CDR3 spans 12 residues. Here the CDR3 DNA reads TGTGCCTGTTGGGACAGGGGCACTGAAGCTTTCTTT. Translated, it gives CACWDRGTEAFF.

V is TRBV9 and J is TRBJ1-2; D is undetermined. This CDR3 spans 13 amino acids. Deletions cut 3 bases from V and 4 bases from J, with 10 bases between. CDR1 is SGDLS and CDR2 is YYNGEE in the germline V gene. This CDR3 is CASSEGNSYGYTF. CDR3 sequence (DNA): TGTGCCAGCAGCGAGGGTAACAGCTATGGCTACACCTTC.

The table lists this clonotype with many counts. This chain joins TRBV4-1 and TRBJ1-3, with D possibly TRBD1 on 6 matching bases. Germline CDR1 MGHRA, CDR2 YSYEKL. V lost 4 bases and J lost 0, with 16 bases in between. The CDR3 consists of 17 residues. The CDR3 region is CASSPGGRPSSGNTIYF. The DNA for the CDR3 is TGCGCCAGCAGCCCCGGGGGCAGGCCTAGCTCTGGAAACACCATATATTTT.

This clonotype came up a few times. The chain links TRBV12-3 or TRBV12-4 to TRBJ1-2, with no clear D. With 3 bases removed from V and 9 bases from J, the gap between germline ends came to 11 bases. The CDR3 loop spans 12 amino acids. CDR3 sequence reads: CASSFTASRYTF. Written as DNA, the CDR3 is TGTGCCAGCAGTTTCACAGCCTCCCGCTACACCTTC.

This clonotype was seen more than once but under ten times. This chain uses TRBV11-2 with TRBJ2-1; 10 nucleotides agree with TRBD1. The germline V gene has CDR1 SGHAT and CDR2 FQNNGV. The CDR3 is 16 residues long. V dropped 1 base and J dropped 6; count of bases not matched to a gene: 6. CDR3 protein: CASSLGPGQGINEQFF. CDR3 bases: TGTGCCAGCAGCTTAGGACCGGGACAGGGGATCAATGAGCAGTTCTTC.

This clonotype was seen only a few times. The genes are TRBV15 and TRBJ2-3; 10 bases line up with TRBD2. CDR3 length: 16 amino acids. Looked up from germline, CDR1 is LNHNV and CDR2 is YYDKDF (reference sequence). Losses at the gene ends were 3 bases for V and 5 bases for J; bases not matched to a gene: 8. The CDR3, as DNA: TGTGCCACCAGCAGGAGGCTAGCGGGGGTAATAGATACGCAGTATTTT. Protein product: CATSRRLAGVIDTQYF.

The rearrangement uses TRBV4-3 and TRBJ2-1; 8 bases are shared with TRBD1. The CDR3 spans 17 residues. Germline CDR1 is LGHNA and CDR2 is YSLEER. The V and J ends lost 4 bases and 4 bases, in that order; junction bases with no gene match: 12. The CDR3 loop reads CASSPATGDRYYNEQFF. As DNA, the CDR3 is TGCGCCAGCAGCCCAGCAACAGGGGACAGGTATTACAATGAGCAGTTCTTC.

This clonotype was counted only a few times. The V gene is TRBV7-9, the J gene TRBJ1-5; the match to TRBD1 covers 7 bases. Germline-derived CDR1 and CDR2 are SEHNR and FQNEAQ (reference sequence). With V trimmed by 5 bases and J by 2 bases, 12 bases remained unmatched. There are 17 residues in the CDR3. This CDR3 is CASSLLKPGTGNQPQHF. The CDR3 DNA follows: TGTGCCAGCAGCCTATTGAAGCCCGGGACAGGCAATCAGCCCCAGCATTTT.